Listed below are T cell receptor beta chains from one sample, sequenced in a study of human T cells and chemical hapten exposure. TCRdb ran MiXCR on the RACE reads and lists one entry per CDR3 protein. The table records 80,000 to 95,000 distinct CDR3 sequences, roughly 9.6% of them present only once. The specimen was whole blood, collected in connection with sensitization to the hapten diphenylcyclopropenone (DPC). All receptors derive from a man between 35 and 55 years old with alopecia areata. Some clones in this sample may be carry-over from other donors' samples. Both conserved end residues are part of each CDR3. Fields, in order: CDR3 length, J gene, clone size, V gene, D gene, CDR3 protein, CDR3 DNA. The D gene is left open where the match is weak. Clone size is given for some rows only: seen once, a few or many times, or a class if the clone is expanded.

12,TRBJ2-3,-,TRBV6-2/TRBV6-3,-,CASSSYRARSYF,TGTGCCAGCAGTTCGTACAGGGCCAGATCGTATTTT
10,TRBJ1-5,-,TRBV10-3,-,CAISNQPQHF,TGTGCCATCAGCAATCAGCCCCAGCATTTT
18,TRBJ2-5,few,TRBV27,TRBD2,CASSLSYSSGRSKETQYF,TGTGCCAGCAGTTTATCGTATTCTAGCGGGAGGAGTAAGGAGACCCAGTACTTC
11,TRBJ2-1,many,TRBV6-5,-,CASSYSHEQFF,TGTGCCAGCAGTTATAGCCATGAGCAGTTCTTC
15,TRBJ2-5,-,TRBV2,TRBD1,CASRGQFLHFETQYF,TGTGCCAGCAGGGGACAGTTTCTTCATTTCGAGACCCAGTACTTC
15,TRBJ1-1,medium-sized,TRBV12-3/TRBV12-4,-,CASSFRRELNTEAFF,TGTGCCAGCAGTTTCCGCCGGGAGTTGAACACTGAAGCTTTCTTT
14,TRBJ1-5,few,TRBV20-1,-,CSATTGGGHQPQHF,TGCAGTGCCACGACGGGGGGGGGCCATCAGCCCCAGCATTTT
18,TRBJ1-6,few,TRBV25-1,TRBD1,CASSPNPGTGPINSPLHF,TGTGCCAGCAGTCCCAACCCCGGGACAGGCCCTATCAATTCACCCCTCCACTTT
16,TRBJ2-5,few,TRBV6-6,-,CASRSRGLRGEETQYF,TGTGCCAGCAGGTCCAGGGGCCTTCGGGGTGAAGAGACCCAGTACTTC
15,TRBJ2-3,-,TRBV7-3,-,CASSLFVASTDTQYF,TGTGCCAGCAGCTTGTTTGTTGCTAGCACAGATACGCAGTATTTT
18,TRBJ2-2,few,TRBV7-9,TRBD2,CASSQANVAGVINGELFF,TGTGCCAGCAGCCAAGCTAATGTAGCGGGAGTTATCAACGGGGAGCTGTTTTTT
15,TRBJ2-2,few,TRBV6-2/TRBV6-3,-,CASSSRGMDTGELFF,TGTGCCAGCAGTTCTCGGGGAATGGACACCGGGGAGCTGTTTTTT
14,TRBJ2-3,few,TRBV27,-,CASSFRQDSDTQYF,TGTGCCAGCAGTTTTCGACAGGACTCAGATACGCAGTATTTT
16,TRBJ1-2,-,TRBV9,-,CASSVGGAGKNYGYTF,TGTGCCAGCAGCGTAGGAGGGGCAGGGAAAAACTATGGCTACACCTTC
16,TRBJ2-3,-,TRBV4-1,TRBD1,CASSHQQGMRTDTQYF,TGCGCCAGCAGCCACCAACAGGGGATGAGGACAGATACGCAGTATTTT
18,TRBJ2-1,once,TRBV27,-,CASPFVSREPQVYNEQFF,TGTGCCAGCCCCTTCGTCTCCCGGGAACCCCAAGTCTACAATGAGCAGTTCTTC
17,TRBJ2-1,few,TRBV23-1,TRBD2,CASSHRIIAGNYNEQFF,TGCGCCAGCAGTCACCGCATAATAGCGGGCAATTACAATGAGCAGTTCTTC
11,TRBJ2-3,few,TRBV20-1,-,CSAETTDTQYF,TGCAGTGCTGAAACAACAGATACGCAGTATTTT
17,TRBJ2-1,many,TRBV12-3/TRBV12-4,-,CASSLRLDDGLYNEQFF,TGTGCCAGCAGTTTACGGCTAGACGACGGCCTTTACAATGAGCAGTTCTTC
13,TRBJ2-1,once,TRBV6-2/TRBV6-3,-,CASSPLAYNEQFF,TGTGCCAGCAGTCCCCTAGCCTACAATGAGCAGTTCTTC
15,TRBJ1-6,many,TRBV5-5,-,CATSPGSSYNSPLHF,TGTGCCACCAGCCCCGGGAGCTCCTATAATTCACCCCTCCACTTT
14,TRBJ1-2,-,TRBV20-1,TRBD1,CSARASDRGGGYTF,TGCAGTGCTAGAGCCTCAGACAGGGGCGGCGGCTACACCTTC
16,TRBJ1-5,few,TRBV25-1,TRBD1,CASTIGMDRGNQPQHF,TGTGCCAGCACCATAGGCATGGACAGGGGGAACCAGCCCCAGCATTTT
15,TRBJ2-1,-,TRBV30,-,CAWHKRVSSYNEQFF,TGTGCCTGGCACAAACGGGTTAGCTCCTACAATGAGCAGTTCTTC
14,TRBJ1-3,many,TRBV12-2,-,CARGQEPSGNTIYF,TGTGCAAGGGGACAGGAGCCCTCTGGAAACACCATATATTTT
16,TRBJ1-1,few,TRBV28,TRBD1,CASIPPPGQGVTEAFF,TGTGCCAGCATCCCCCCTCCGGGACAGGGGGTGACTGAAGCTTTCTTT
16,TRBJ2-3,-,TRBV4-2,TRBD2,CASSQALAEIQDTQYF,TGTGCCAGCAGCCAAGCACTAGCGGAAATACAGGATACGCAGTATTTT
16,TRBJ2-1,many,TRBV7-9,TRBD1,CASSLLGDRGQNEQFF,TGTGCCAGCAGCTTACTAGGGGACAGGGGGCAAAATGAGCAGTTCTTC
17,TRBJ2-7,-,TRBV13,TRBD1,CASSSKGQGTLNYEQYF,TGTGCCAGCAGCTCCAAAGGACAGGGGACGCTAAACTACGAGCAGTACTTC
14,TRBJ2-5,few,TRBV7-2,TRBD2,CATGLAGGKETQYF,TGTGCCACCGGACTAGCGGGAGGGAAAGAGACCCAGTACTTC
13,TRBJ2-3,few,TRBV20-1,-,CSAVGEFPDTQYF,TGCAGTGCGGTAGGGGAGTTCCCAGATACGCAGTATTTT
14,TRBJ2-5,-,TRBV7-7,TRBD1,CASSRDRGQETQYF,TGTGCTAGCAGCCGGGACAGGGGCCAAGAGACCCAGTACTTC
13,TRBJ1-3,many,TRBV12-3/TRBV12-4,-,CASSLPGRNTIYF,TGTGCCAGCAGTTTACCAGGGAGAAACACCATATATTTT
13,TRBJ2-5,few,TRBV5-1,-,CASSSEYQETQYF,TGCGCCAGCAGCTCGGAGTACCAAGAGACCCAGTACTTC
15,TRBJ2-2,many,TRBV20-1,TRBD2,CSARKSSGSIKEVFF,TGCAGTGCTAGAAAATCTAGCGGGAGCATTAAGGAGGTGTTTTTT